This TCR beta chain derives from a study of molecular identifiers for immune sequencing clone quantification. Study context: Replicate RNA came from about 20,000 or 100,000 naive CD8 cells and was split five ways, and four parts were sequenced. The study, taken as a whole, reports: In CMV-specific effectors, clones above 20 copies held over 99% of molecules; naive, under 1%.

TCR libraries were built in bulk with a published protocol and specific TCR primers. TCRdb used MiXCR to reprocess the PCR reads, holding one entry per CDR3 protein. The sample contains approximately 12,000 distinct CDR3 sequences, approximately 15% of which appear only once. This clonotype was counted many times. As yet, its antigen is unknown. Trimming took off 5 bases at V and 9 bases at J, with 17 bases between the two ends. The CDR3 consists of 14 residues. Sequenced: naive CD8+ T cells from blood, with Jurkat cell RNA spiked in. As for subset: FACS-sorted CD8+CD4-CCR7+CD45RA+ naive T cells. The clonotype was recovered from a human donor in good health. Some libraries in this study had Jurkat cell RNA spiked in. This chain uses TRBV12-3 or TRBV12-4 with TRBJ2-1; D call uncertain. The chain's CDR3 is CASSQPQRRGEQFF. The CDR3, as DNA: TGTGCCAGCAGTCAACCCCAAAGGCGCGGTGAGCAGTTCTTC.